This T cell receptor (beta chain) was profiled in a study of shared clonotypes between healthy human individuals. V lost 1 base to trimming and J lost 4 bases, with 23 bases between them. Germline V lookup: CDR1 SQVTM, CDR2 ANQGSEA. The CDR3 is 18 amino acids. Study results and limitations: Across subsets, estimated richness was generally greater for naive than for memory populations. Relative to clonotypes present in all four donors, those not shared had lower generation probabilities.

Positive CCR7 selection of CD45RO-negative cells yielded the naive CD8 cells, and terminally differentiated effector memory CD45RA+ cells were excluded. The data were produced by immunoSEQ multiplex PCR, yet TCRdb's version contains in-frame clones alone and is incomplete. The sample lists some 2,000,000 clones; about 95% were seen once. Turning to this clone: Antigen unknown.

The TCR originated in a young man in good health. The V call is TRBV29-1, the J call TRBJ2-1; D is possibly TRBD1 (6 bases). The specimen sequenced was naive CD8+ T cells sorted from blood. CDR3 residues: CSVEAREQGRVVYNEQFF. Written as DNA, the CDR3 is TGCAGCGTTGAAGCACGAGAACAGGGTCGAGTTGTTTACAATGAGCAGTTCTTC.